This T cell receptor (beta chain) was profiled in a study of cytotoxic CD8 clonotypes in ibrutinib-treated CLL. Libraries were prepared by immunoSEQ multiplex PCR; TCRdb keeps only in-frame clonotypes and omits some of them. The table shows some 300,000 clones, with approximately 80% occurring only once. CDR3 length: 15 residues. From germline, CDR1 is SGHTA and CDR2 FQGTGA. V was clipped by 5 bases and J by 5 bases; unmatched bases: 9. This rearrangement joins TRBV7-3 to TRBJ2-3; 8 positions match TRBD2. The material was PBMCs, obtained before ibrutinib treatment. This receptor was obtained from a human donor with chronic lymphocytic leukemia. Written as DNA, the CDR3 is TGTGCCAGCAGCCCCGGACTAGCAAAAATAGATACGCAGTATTTT. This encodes CASSPGLAKIDTQYF. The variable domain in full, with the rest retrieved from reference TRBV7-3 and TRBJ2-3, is GAGVSQTPSNKVTEKGKYVELRCDPISGHTALYWYRQSLGQGPEFLIYFQGTGAADDSGLPNDRFFAVRPEGSVSTLKIQRTERGDSAVYLCASSPGLAKIDTQYFGPGTRLTVL.